The 15 T cell receptor beta chains below come from one sample, sequenced in a study of cytomegalovirus exposure and HLA in healthy donors. The PCR used 60 Vbeta and 13 Jbeta primers. Data came from immunoSEQ multiplex PCR; TCRdb stores just in-frame clones and leaves some out. The top ten clones hold over 1% of a sample with 200,000 to 250,000 clones, over 65% of them seen once. The specimen sequenced was PBMCs. Receptors were obtained from a human donor in good health.

The rearrangement links TRBV7-9 to TRBJ2-3; 11 bases agree with TRBD1. Germline values: CDR1 SEHNR, CDR2 FQNEAQ (reference sequence). J was trimmed by 3 bases and V by 1 base; bases with no gene match: 3. CDR3 length equals 16 residues. The CDR3 protein is CASSLGDRGRTDTQYF. CDR3 in DNA: TGTGCCAGCAGCTTAGGGGACAGGGGGAGGACAGATACGCAGTATTTT.

V and J are TRBV7-8 and TRBJ2-7, with 8 bases aligning to TRBD1. Per germline, CDR1 SGHVS and CDR2 FQNEAQ. The junction had 11 bases not matched to a gene; V was cut back by 5 bases and J by 2 bases. This CDR3 region has 16 residues. This CDR3 reads CASSKSPGGTPYEQYF. In DNA form, the CDR3 reads TGTGCCAGCAGCAAGTCCCCAGGGGGCACCCCCTACGAGCAGTACTTC. The full variable domain, its missing parts supplied by reference TRBV7-8 and TRBJ2-7, is GAGVSQSPRYKVAKRGQDVALRCDPISGHVSLFWYQQALGQGPEFLTYFQNEAQLDKSGLPSDRFFAERPEGSVSTLKIQRTQQEDSAVYLCASSKSPGGTPYEQYFGPGTRLTVT.

V is TRBV28 and J is TRBJ1-5; D ambiguous. Germline V lookup: CDR1 MDHEN, CDR2 SYDVKM. The V end was cut by 3 bases, the J end by 5 bases, with 11 bases between. This CDR3 is 14 amino acids long. The CDR3 region has the DNA TGTGCCAGCAGTTTGGGAGGGCGACATCAGCCCCAGCATTTT. This gives the protein CASSLGGRHQPQHF.

This sequence joins TRBV9 and TRBJ1-2; 9 positions agree with TRBD1. The CDR3 covers 14 residues. Per the germline V gene, CDR1 is SGDLS and CDR2 is YYNGEE. Unmatched junction bases numbered 7, after V lost 3 bases and J lost 7 bases. DNA of the CDR3: TGTGCCAGCAGCGCTCAACAGGGGGCTGTTGGCTACACCTTC. Protein: CASSAQQGAVGYTF.

The chain couples TRBV9 to TRBJ1-5; 7 nucleotides line up with TRBD1. The CDR3 is 14 residues long. V gave up 3 bases and J gave up 6 bases; unmatched junction bases: 6. Germline V gives CDR1 SGDLS, CDR2 YYNGEE. CDR3 in DNA: TGTGCCAGCAGCGCCACAGGGGAGCTTCAGCCCCAGCATTTT. This codes for CASSATGELQPQHF. The variable domain in full, with the rest retrieved from reference TRBV9 and TRBJ1-5, is DSGVTQTPKHLITATGQRVTLRCSPRSGDLSVYWYQQSLDQGLQFLIQYYNGEERAKGNILERFSAQQFPDLHSELNLSSLELGDSALYFCASSATGELQPQHFGDGTRLSIL.

This chain connects TRBV7-2 to TRBJ2-7, with 9 bases aligning to TRBD2. The germline CDR1 and CDR2 sequences are SGHTA and FQGNSA. The junction had 10 bases not matched to a gene; V was cut back by 5 bases and J by 2 bases. This CDR3 contains 16 residues. In DNA, the CDR3 is TGTGCCAGCAGCCCACGCAGACTAGCGGATACCTACGAGCAGTACTTC. This gives the protein CASSPRRLADTYEQYF.

This rearrangement joins TRBV5-1 to TRBJ2-1; 7 bases agree with TRBD2. CDR3 length: 15 amino acids. Germline V gives CDR1 SGHRS, CDR2 YFSETQ. The V gene end was trimmed by 0 bases and the J gene end by 4 bases; junction bases not matched to a gene: 4. CDR3 amino acids: CASSLASGKYNEQFF. The CDR3 DNA follows: TGCGCCAGCAGCTTGGCTAGCGGCAAGTACAATGAGCAGTTCTTC.

This sequence joins TRBV5-4 and TRBJ2-7; D is ambiguous. CDR1 and CDR2 from the germline V gene are SGHNT and YYREEE (reference sequence). V was clipped by 6 bases and J by 5 bases, with 21 bases between them. This CDR3 is built from 15 residues. The CDR3 sequence is CASTLLGCRIHEQYF. The CDR3 DNA sequence: TGTGCCAGCACCCTCTTGGGCTGCAGGATCCACGAGCAGTACTTC.

The chain couples TRBV9 to TRBJ2-1, with D possibly TRBD2 on 5 matching bases. Germline V gene lookup returns CDR1 SGDLS and CDR2 YYNGEE. V was trimmed by 0 bases and J by 7 bases, leaving 14 bases between them. The CDR3 is 15 residues long. DNA for the CDR3: TGTGCCAGCAGCGTAGGAGGGCACGGTGGGAATGAGCAGTTCTTC. Translating gives CASSVGGHGGNEQFF.

The gene calls are TRBV9 and TRBJ2-2; 9 positions match TRBD2. This CDR3 comprises 18 residues. CDR1 is SGDLS and CDR2 is YYNGEE in the germline V gene. V trimming: 0 bases; J trimming: 0 bases; junction bases outside the gene matches: 6. CDR3 region: CASSVDTSGLTNTGELFF. The CDR3 nucleotides read TGTGCCAGCAGCGTAGATACTAGCGGGTTGACGAACACCGGGGAGCTGTTTTTT.

This clone showed up just a few times. J is TRBJ1-5 and V is TRBV1; the DNA was not used to check the table's D call, TRBD1. TRBV1 constitutes a pseudogene. CDR3 size: 16 residues. The CDR3: CTSSQDRGQGYQPQHF. In DNA, the CDR3 is TGCACCAGCAGCCAAGATCGAGGTCAGGGGTATCAGCCCCAGCATTTT.

V is TRBV27 and J is TRBJ2-7, with D unresolved. The length of the CDR3 is 16 residues. The germline V gene has CDR1 MNHEY and CDR2 SMNVEV (reference sequence). Between the trimmed V and J ends, which lost 0 bases and 3 bases, there was a span of 15 bases. The CDR3 DNA reads as TGTGCCAGCAGTTTATCGATGGGCCTTCTTATCTACGAGCAGTACTTC. This encodes CASSLSMGLLIYEQYF.

The gene calls are TRBV6-1 and TRBJ2-5; TRBD1 agrees at 8 bases. Trimming took 4 bases from V and 5 from J; bases not matched to a gene: 9. The CDR3 has 15 residues. CDR1 is MNHNS, CDR2 SASEGT, per germline. This CDR3 reads CASSVGRGRGETQYF. As DNA, the CDR3 is TGTGCCAGCAGTGTCGGCAGGGGGCGAGGGGAGACCCAGTACTTC.

This chain links TRBV6-1 with TRBJ1-4; 10 bases line up with TRBD1. This CDR3 is 14 amino acids long. V shed 5 bases and J 7 bases; nucleotides not matched to a gene: 4. Germline assignment: CDR1 MNHNS and CDR2 SASEGT. CDR3 bases: TGTGCCAGCAGTACTCGGACAGGGGGTGAAAAACTGTTTTTT. This codes for CASSTRTGGEKLFF.

The genes are TRBV27 and TRBJ2-1, with 8 nucleotides matching TRBD2. Germline V gene lookup returns CDR1 MNHEY and CDR2 SMNVEV (reference sequence). The CDR3 spans 15 residues. V lost 6 bases, J lost 5 bases, and 9 bases stayed unmatched. The CDR3: CASSPSGSSHNEQFF. The CDR3 DNA sequence: TGTGCCAGCAGCCCCAGCGGGAGTAGCCACAATGAGCAGTTCTTC.